The 27 T cell receptor beta chains listed next were all sequenced from one sample in a study of blood T cell repertoires in COVID-19. The protocol was immunoSEQ multiplex PCR, while the TCRdb copy is restricted to in-frame clones and leaves out a portion. The sample comprises roughly 13,000 clones, about 73% of which are singletons, and roughly a third rests with the top ten. Sequencing was performed on peripheral blood. These receptors all come from a human donor in a cohort sampled during active COVID-19.

There are a few counts of this clone. This chain joins TRBV19 and TRBJ2-5; 7 bases are shared with TRBD1. CDR3 length: 14 residues. Germline V gene sequence: CDR1 LNHDA, CDR2 SQIVND (reference sequence). The V gene end was trimmed by 3 bases and the J gene end by 0 bases; junction bases not matched to a gene: 1. This CDR3 is CASSMGQNQETQYF. The CDR3 region has the DNA TGTGCCAGTAGTATGGGACAGAACCAAGAGACCCAGTACTTC.

The chain couples TRBV7-2 to TRBJ1-2; 9 nucleotides match TRBD1. Unmatched junction bases numbered 1, after V lost 2 bases and J lost 3 bases. The CDR3 runs to 14 residues. Germline lookup yields CDR1 SGHTA and CDR2 FQGNSA. CDR3 sequence (DNA): TGTGCCAGCAGCTTAACAGGGGGCGACTATGGCTACACCTTC. It encodes CASSLTGGDYGYTF.

This clone was found a few times. This chain connects TRBV24-1 to TRBJ2-1; D is possibly TRBD1 (6 bases). V lost 6 bases and J lost 3, with 14 bases in between. Germline V gives CDR1 KGHDR, CDR2 SFDVKD. This CDR3 has 15 residues. The CDR3 nucleotides are TGTGCCACCAGTTCTACCGGGACAAACTACAATGAGCAGTTCTTC. Its translation: CATSSTGTNYNEQFF.

This chain joins TRBV28 and TRBJ1-2; D unclear. Trimming pared 6 bases from V and 7 bases from J, leaving 18 bases between. The CDR3 loop spans 14 amino acids. Germline V lookup: CDR1 MDHEN, CDR2 SYDVKM. CDR3 region: CASSRDGGSGGYTF. Written as DNA, the CDR3 is TGTGCCAGCAGCCGAGACGGAGGTTCAGGTGGCTACACCTTC.

This clone was detected a few times. The chain uses TRBV7-9 and TRBJ1-2; D gene ambiguous. Germline CDR1 and CDR2: SEHNR and FQNEAQ (reference sequence). Trimming pared 1 base from V and 7 bases from J, leaving 10 bases between. There are 13 residues in the CDR3. The CDR3 DNA follows: TGTGCCAGCAGCTTAGGGCAGGCGTCTGGCTACACCTTC. Amino acid sequence: CASSLGQASGYTF.

The chain links TRBV4-3 to TRBJ2-2; 8 bases are shared with TRBD2. This CDR3 region has 17 residues. Germline lookup yields CDR1 LGHNA and CDR2 YSLEER. Losses at the gene ends were 0 bases for V and 7 bases for J; bases not matched to a gene: 10. CDR3 residues: CASSQDKSGGLGGELFF. CDR3 in DNA: TGCGCCAGCAGCCAAGATAAGAGCGGGGGCTTGGGCGGGGAGCTGTTTTTT.

This clone was observed once. This chain links TRBV7-3 with TRBJ2-1, with D hard to call. Trimming cost V 0 bases and J 6 bases, with 3 bases left between them. Germline-derived CDR1 and CDR2 are SGHTA and FQGTGA. The CDR3 covers 12 residues. The CDR3 region has the DNA TGTGCCAGCAGCTTAACCAGCAATGAGCAGTTCTTC. Its protein is CASSLTSNEQFF.

V and J are TRBV5-1 and TRBJ2-4; possibly TRBD1 for D (6 bases). The CDR3 length is 12 residues. The V gene lost 9 bases and the J gene lost 8 bases, with 15 bases spanning the gap. Per germline, CDR1 SGHRS and CDR2 YFSETQ. The CDR3 spells CATNDRWDIQYF. The CDR3 bases are TGCGCCACCAACGACAGGTGGGACATTCAGTACTTC.

CDR3 sequence: CSVVGAYEQYF. CDR3 in DNA: TGCAGCGTTGTGGGCGCCTACGAGCAGTACTTC. J is TRBJ2-7 and V is TRBV29-1; D is uncertain. Germline CDR1 reads SQVTM; CDR2 reads ANQGSEA. This CDR3 contains 11 residues. Trimming left V 4 bases short and J 2 bases short, with 6 bases between.

The gene calls are TRBV7-2 and TRBJ2-3, with TRBD2 matching 8 bases. This CDR3 is built from 16 residues. Per germline, CDR1 SGHTA and CDR2 FQGNSA. V was pared by 1 base and J by 5 bases, with 8 bases of the junction left unmatched. The CDR3 DNA is TGTGCCAGCAGCTTAGGGTGGGCGGGGGGCGGAGATACGCAGTATTTT. Translation: CASSLGWAGGGDTQYF.

The chain recombines TRBV9 with TRBJ2-5; TRBD2 is a possible D gene (6 bases). Germline CDR1 is SGDLS and CDR2 is YYNGEE. The CDR3 consists of 16 residues. Trimming took 4 bases from V and 5 from J, leaving 21 bases between them. In nucleotides, the CDR3 is TGTGCCAGCAGCTACGGGGGTGAAGCACCTGGGGAGACCCAGTACTTC. This sequence encodes CASSYGGEAPGETQYF.

The rearrangement links TRBV7-9 to TRBJ1-6; D is unclear. Deletions cut 1 base from V and 8 bases from J, with 6 bases between. Germline V CDR1 and CDR2: SEHNR, FQNEAQ (reference sequence). This CDR3 spans 13 amino acids. CDR3 protein: CASSLEGDSPLHF. As DNA, the CDR3 is TGTGCCAGCAGCTTAGAGGGAGATTCACCCCTCCACTTT.

The chain uses TRBV6-1 and TRBJ2-7; 7 bases fit TRBD2. CDR1 MNHNS and CDR2 SASEGT come from the germline V gene. J gave up 0 bases and V 3 bases, and 5 bases lay outside the gene matches. This CDR3 contains 15 residues. The CDR3 DNA reads TGTGCCAGCAGTGACCGGGACTACCACTCCTACGAGCAGTACTTC. This sequence encodes CASSDRDYHSYEQYF.

V and J are TRBV14 and TRBJ2-7; TRBD1 aligns across 7 bases. The ends lost 2 bases at V and 4 bases at J; junction bases unmatched: 5. The CDR3 is 14 amino acids. The germline V gene encodes CDR1 SGHDN and CDR2 FVKESK. The CDR3 here is CASSQSRGWYEQYF. The DNA of the CDR3 is TGTGCCAGCAGCCAAAGCAGGGGGTGGTACGAGCAGTACTTC.

This chain links TRBV15 with TRBJ2-7, with 10 bases that match TRBD1. The junction had 10 bases not matched to a gene; V was cut back by 0 bases and J by 2 bases. CDR1 LNHNV and CDR2 YYDKDF come from the germline V gene (reference sequence). The length of the CDR3 is 18 residues. The CDR3 region is CATSRDQGGGQGTYEQYF. CDR3 bases: TGTGCCACCAGCAGAGACCAAGGAGGGGGACAGGGGACCTACGAGCAGTACTTC. Using reference TRBV15 and TRBJ2-7 for the parts outside the CDR3, the full variable domain is DAMVIQNPRYQVTQFGKPVTLSCSQTLNHNVMYWYQQKSSQAPKLLFHYYDKDFNNEADTPDNFQSRRPNTSFCFLDIRSPGLGDTAMYLCATSRDQGGGQGTYEQYFGPGTRLTVT.

J is TRBJ2-2 and V is TRBV5-5, with TRBD1 matching 8 bases. CDR3 size: 16 residues. CDR1 is SGHKS and CDR2 is YYEKEE in the germline V gene (reference sequence). The trim removed 2 bases at V and 3 bases at J, leaving 6 bases unmatched. The CDR3 protein is CASSLRGQEYTGELFF. Written as DNA, the CDR3 is TGTGCCAGCAGCTTAAGGGGACAGGAATACACCGGGGAGCTGTTTTTT.

V gene TRBV5-6 combines with J gene TRBJ1-1; D might be TRBD1 (5 bases). In germline, CDR1 is SGHDT, CDR2 YYEEEE. The germline V and J ends were trimmed by 4 bases and 0 bases, with 16 bases remaining between them. The CDR3 is 16 residues long. This chain's CDR3 is CASSLWGRAMNTEAFF. In nucleotides, the CDR3 is TGTGCCAGCAGCCTGTGGGGCAGGGCTATGAACACTGAAGCTTTCTTT.

The chain combines TRBV30 with TRBJ2-7; 7 nucleotides agree with TRBD2. The V segment lost 0 bases and the J segment 4 bases; nucleotides outside the gene matches: 9. CDR3 size: 15 residues. Germline CDR1 reads GTSNPN; CDR2 reads SVGIG (reference sequence). CDR3 bases: TGTGCCTGGAGTGTGGCGGGGGTTGGAACGTACGAGCAGTACTTC. This gives the protein CAWSVAGVGTYEQYF.

In its sample, this clone was seen once. The chain recombines TRBV7-6 with TRBJ1-1, with D possibly TRBD1 on 6 matching bases. This CDR3 region has 15 residues. V was shortened by 7 bases and J by 6 bases, with 21 bases between the two germline ends. Germline lookup yields CDR1 SGHVS and CDR2 FNYEAQ. The DNA of the CDR3 is TGTGCCAGCAACTCTAGTCCGGGGGGCGAAGCTGAAGCTTTCTTT. Amino acids: CASNSSPGGEAEAFF.

This rearrangement joins TRBV7-2 to TRBJ1-2; 10 nucleotides match TRBD1. Germline CDR1 SGHTA, CDR2 FQGNSA. This CDR3 region has 15 residues. The junction had 7 bases not matched to a gene; V was cut back by 6 bases and J by 3 bases. The CDR3 spells CASSYRTGGDYGYTF. The CDR3 region has the DNA TGTGCCAGCAGTTACCGGACAGGGGGGGACTATGGCTACACCTTC.

This chain joins TRBV11-1 and TRBJ1-2, with 7 bases matching TRBD1. The V and J ends lost 5 bases and 7 bases, in that order; junction bases with no gene match: 10. The CDR3 is 14 amino acids. Germline V CDR1 and CDR2: SGHAT, FQDESV (reference sequence). CDR3 DNA: TGTGCCAGCAGCGCCTATGAGGGACAGACTGGCTACACCTTC. This encodes CASSAYEGQTGYTF.

This clone has only a few counts. The V gene is TRBV25-1, the J gene TRBJ1-1; possibly TRBD1 for D (5 bases). CDR3 length equals 14 residues. Germline-derived CDR1 and CDR2 are MGHDK and SYGVNS. Between the trimmed V and J ends, which lost 2 bases and 3 bases, there was a span of 10 bases. CDR3 in amino acids: CASSEQGLYTEAFF. The CDR3 DNA reads TGTGCCAGCAGTGAACAGGGATTATACACTGAAGCTTTCTTT.

This clone was observed a few times. The V call is TRBV7-2, the J call TRBJ1-1, with D possibly being TRBD1 (5 bases). Trimming stripped 3 bases from V and 4 bases from J, with 9 bases between. The CDR3 sequence is 13 residues long. CDR1 and CDR2 from the germline V gene are SGHTA and FQGNSA. The CDR3 DNA reads as TGTGCCAGCAGCTTCACGGGGGGCACTGAAGCTTTCTTT. Protein product: CASSFTGGTEAFF.

This clone appeared once. The chain is built from TRBV4-2 and TRBJ2-7, with a tentative D call TRBD1 (6 bases). V dropped 2 bases and J dropped 4 bases, with 9 bases sitting between them. The germline CDR1 and CDR2 sequences are LGHNA and YNFKEQ. This CDR3 comprises 13 residues. The CDR3 loop is CASSQFTGYEQYF. DNA for the CDR3: TGTGCCAGCAGCCAATTTACAGGGTACGAGCAGTACTTC.

The chain is built from TRBV30 and TRBJ1-2; no clear D gene. The CDR3 length is 13 residues. Per germline, CDR1 GTSNPN and CDR2 SVGIG (reference sequence). V was trimmed by 5 bases and J by 0 bases, leaving 10 bases between them. CDR3 in DNA: TGTGCCTGGGGCATCGGGGCTAACTATGGCTACACCTTC. This encodes CAWGIGANYGYTF.

In this sample, this clone turned up a few times. J is TRBJ2-7 and V is TRBV2, with 10 nucleotides matching TRBD2. Germline CDR1 SNHLY, CDR2 FYNNEI. The CDR3 length is 15 residues. Losses at the gene ends were 2 bases for V and 4 bases for J; bases not matched to a gene: 5. CDR3 loop: CASSESSGGAYEQYF. The CDR3 nucleotides read TGTGCCAGCAGTGAAAGCAGCGGGGGGGCTTACGAGCAGTACTTC.

This chain connects TRBV6-2 or TRBV6-3 to TRBJ2-7, with 9 positions matching TRBD1. In germline, CDR1 is MNHEY, CDR2 SVGEGT. J was trimmed by 6 bases and V by 2 bases; bases with no gene match: 5. This CDR3 spans 14 amino acids. This CDR3 is CASSYAGTGFEQYF. CDR3 DNA sequence: TGTGCCAGCAGTTACGCCGGGACAGGGTTCGAGCAGTACTTC.